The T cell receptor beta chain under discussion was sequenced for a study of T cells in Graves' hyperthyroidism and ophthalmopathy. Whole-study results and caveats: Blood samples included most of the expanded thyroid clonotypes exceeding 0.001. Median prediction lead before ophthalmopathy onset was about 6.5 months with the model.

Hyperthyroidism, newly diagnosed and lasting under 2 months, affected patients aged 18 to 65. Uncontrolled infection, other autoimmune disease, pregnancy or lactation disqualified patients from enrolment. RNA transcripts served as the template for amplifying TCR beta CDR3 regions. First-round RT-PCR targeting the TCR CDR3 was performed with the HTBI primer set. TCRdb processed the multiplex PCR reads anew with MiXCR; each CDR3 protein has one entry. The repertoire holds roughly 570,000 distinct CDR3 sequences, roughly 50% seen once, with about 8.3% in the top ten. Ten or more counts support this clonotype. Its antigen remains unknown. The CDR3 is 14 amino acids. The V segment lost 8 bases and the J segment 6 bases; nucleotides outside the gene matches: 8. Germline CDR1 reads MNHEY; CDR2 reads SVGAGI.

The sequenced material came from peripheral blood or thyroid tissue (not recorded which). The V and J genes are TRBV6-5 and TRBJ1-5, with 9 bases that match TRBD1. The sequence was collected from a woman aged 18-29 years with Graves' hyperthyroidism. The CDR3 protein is CASSSGQGLQPQHF. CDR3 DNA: TGTGCCAGCTCATCTGGACAGGGGCTTCAGCCCCAGCATTTT.